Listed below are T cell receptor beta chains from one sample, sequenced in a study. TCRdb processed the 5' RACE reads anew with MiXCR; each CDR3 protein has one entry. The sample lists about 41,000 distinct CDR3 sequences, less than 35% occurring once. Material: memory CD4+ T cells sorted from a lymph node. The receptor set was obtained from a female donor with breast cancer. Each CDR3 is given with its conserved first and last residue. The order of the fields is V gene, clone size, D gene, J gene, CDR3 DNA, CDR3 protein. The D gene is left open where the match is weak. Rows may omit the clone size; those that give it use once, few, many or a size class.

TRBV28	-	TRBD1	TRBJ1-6	TGTGCCAGCAGTTTAGCCAGGGGGCGGGCACCCCTCCACTTT	CASSLARGRAPLHF
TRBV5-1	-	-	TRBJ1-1	TGCGCCAGCAGCTTTAGCCAGGGGAGAGGGAACACTGAAGCTTTCTTT	CASSFSQGRGNTEAFF
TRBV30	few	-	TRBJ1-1	TGTGCCTGGAGTGTACGAGTCGCCTGGGGAGCTTTCTTT	CAWSVRVAWGAFF
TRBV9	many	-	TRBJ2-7	TGTGCCAGCGGAAGGCCAGAGGGCGAGCAGTACTTC	CASGRPEGEQYF
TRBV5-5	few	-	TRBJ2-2	TGTGCCAGCAGCTTGGAATGGGGCGGGGAGCTGTTTTTT	CASSLEWGGELFF
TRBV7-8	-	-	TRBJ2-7	TGTGCCAGCAGCTTAGATGGACGGGTCGGGTACGAGCAGTACTTC	CASSLDGRVGYEQYF
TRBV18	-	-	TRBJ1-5	TGTGCCAGCTCCCCCGGGCCCGATCAGCCCCAGCATTTT	CASSPGPDQPQHF
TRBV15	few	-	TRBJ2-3	TGTGCCACCAGCAGAGGCCTCACAGATACGCAGTATTTT	CATSRGLTDTQYF
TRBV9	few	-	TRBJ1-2	TGTGCCAGCAGCGTAGCTGGTCTGAACTATGGCTACACCTTC	CASSVAGLNYGYTF
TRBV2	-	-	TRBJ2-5	TGTGCCAGCAGTGACGGAGAGACCCAGTACTTC	CASSDGETQYF
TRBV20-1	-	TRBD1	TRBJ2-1	TGCAGTGCTAGAGTTGCTGACAGGGAATTCGTCAATGAGCAGTTCTTC	CSARVADREFVNEQFF
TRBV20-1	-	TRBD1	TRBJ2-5	TGCAGTGCTAGCGACACGGGACAGGGTATTCGGGGCCAGTACTTC	CSASDTGQGIRGQYF
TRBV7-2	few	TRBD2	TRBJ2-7	TGTGCCAGCAGCTCGGTTCCGGGACTAGCGGCCTACGAGCAGTACTTC	CASSSVPGLAAYEQYF
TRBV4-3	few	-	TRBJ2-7	TGCGCCAGCAGCCAAGATCACAACAGGCAGTACTTC	CASSQDHNRQYF
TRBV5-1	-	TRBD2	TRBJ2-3	TGCGCCAGCAGCTTTAGGACTAGCGGGGCCCAAGATACGCAGTATTTT	CASSFRTSGAQDTQYF
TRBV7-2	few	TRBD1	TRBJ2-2	TGTGCCAGCAGCCCTAGGGACAGGGCAGTGAACACCGGGGAGCTGTTTTTT	CASSPRDRAVNTGELFF
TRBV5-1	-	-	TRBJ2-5	TGCGCCAGCAGCTTATTGTTCAGGGGCCAAGAGACCCAGTACTTC	CASSLLFRGQETQYF
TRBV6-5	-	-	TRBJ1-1	TGTGCCAGCAGTCAGCAGGGGATTTGGACTGAAGCTTTCTTT	CASSQQGIWTEAFF
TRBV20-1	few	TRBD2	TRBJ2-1	TGCAGTGCTAGAGAGAAAAACAGGGGACTAGCTTCCTACAATGAGCAGTTCTTC	CSAREKNRGLASYNEQFF
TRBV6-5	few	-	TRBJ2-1	TGTGCCAGCAGTTACGGGCTCCCCGCGGTGTCCTACAATGAGCAGTTCTTC	CASSYGLPAVSYNEQFF
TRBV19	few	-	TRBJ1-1	TGTGCCAGTAGTATCAGGGTAAAGACTGAAGCTTTCTTT	CASSIRVKTEAFF
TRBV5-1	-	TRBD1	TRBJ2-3	TGCGCCAGCAGCCCAGGGACAGGGGGCACAGATACGCAGTATTTT	CASSPGTGGTDTQYF
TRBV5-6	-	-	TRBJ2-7	-	CASSWGDGAYEQCF
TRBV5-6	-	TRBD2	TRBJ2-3	TGTGCCAGCAAGGTGGAGGTAGCGGGGAAACCCGATACGCAGTATTTT	CASKVEVAGKPDTQYF
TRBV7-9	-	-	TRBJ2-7	TGTGCCAGCAACTTAACGTACCGCGAGTACGAGCAGTACTTC	CASNLTYREYEQYF
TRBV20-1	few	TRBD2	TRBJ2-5	TGCAGTGCTCCAAAGGCGGGAGAAGGGACCCAGTACTTC	CSAPKAGEGTQYF
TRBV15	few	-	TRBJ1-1	TGTGCCACCAGCAGAGATCCGGGTACTTCCACGAACACTGAAGCTTTCTTT	CATSRDPGTSTNTEAFF
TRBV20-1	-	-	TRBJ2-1	TGCAGTGCTAGTCCCGGGAATACCTACAATGAGCAGTTCTTC	CSASPGNTYNEQFF
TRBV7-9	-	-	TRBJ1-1	TGTGCCAGCAGCTTATATACCAGGGTGAACACTGAAGCTTTCTTT	CASSLYTRVNTEAFF
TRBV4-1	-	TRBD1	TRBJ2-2	TGCGCCAGCAGTTCACAGGGGGCGTACGTCGGGGAGCTGTTTTTT	CASSSQGAYVGELFF
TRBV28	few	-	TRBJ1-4	TGTGCCAGCAGAGGACAGACAACTAATGAAAAACTGTTTTTT	CASRGQTTNEKLFF
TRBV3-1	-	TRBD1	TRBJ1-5	TGTGCCAGCAGCCTACAAAGGGACAGGCATCAGCCCCAGCATTTT	CASSLQRDRHQPQHF
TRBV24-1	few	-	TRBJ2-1	TGTGCCACCAGTGATTTACGGGACATAACCGATGAGCAGTTCTTC	CATSDLRDITDEQFF
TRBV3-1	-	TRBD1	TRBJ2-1	TGTGCCAGCAGCTTCGGGACAGGGGGCTATGAGCAGTTCTTC	CASSFGTGGYEQFF
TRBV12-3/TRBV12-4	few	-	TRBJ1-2	TGTGCCAGCAGCGTCGGTGGATCCTATGGCTACACCTTC	CASSVGGSYGYTF
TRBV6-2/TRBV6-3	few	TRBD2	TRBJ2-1	TGTGCCAGCAGTTGGGGGGGGTCCTACAATGAGCAGTTCTTC	CASSWGGSYNEQFF
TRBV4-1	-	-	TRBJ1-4	TGCGCCAGCAGCCAAGTGGATCTGGTCGACTTCGGGAAACTGTTTTTT	CASSQVDLVDFGKLFF
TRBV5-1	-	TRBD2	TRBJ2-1	TGCGCCAGCAGCTTACCCGGGGGGTACAATGAGCAGCTCTTC	CASSLPGGYNEQLF
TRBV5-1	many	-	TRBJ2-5	TGCGCCAGCAGCTTGGAGAGGATGGGAGAGACCCAGTACTTC	CASSLERMGETQYF
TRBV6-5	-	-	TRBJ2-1	TGTGCCAGCAGTACAGAAACAGGTCTAGAGTTCTTC	CASSTETGLEFF
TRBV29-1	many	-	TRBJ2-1	TGCAGCGTTGAAAGAGCTGATTACAATGAGCAGTTCTTC	CSVERADYNEQFF
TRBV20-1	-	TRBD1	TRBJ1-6	TGCAGTGCTAGAGATCACCAATCCGGGACAGAAAATTCACCCCTCCACTTT	CSARDHQSGTENSPLHF
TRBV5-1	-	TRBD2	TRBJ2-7	TGCGCCAGCAGCCCAGGACTAGCGGGCCCCTACGAGCAGTACTTC	CASSPGLAGPYEQYF
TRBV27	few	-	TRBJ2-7	TGTGCCAGCAATAAGGGACCCGGGACTCTCGCGGACGAGCAGTACTTC	CASNKGPGTLADEQYF
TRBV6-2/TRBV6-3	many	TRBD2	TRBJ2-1	TGTGCCAGCAGTTACTGGCGGGGGTACAATGAGCAGTTCTTC	CASSYWRGYNEQFF
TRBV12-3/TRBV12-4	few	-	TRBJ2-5	TGTGCCAGCAGTCGCGGAATGGGTTCTCAGTACTTC	CASSRGMGSQYF
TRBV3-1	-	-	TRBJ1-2	TGTGCCAGCAGCTCCAACAGCGGGTCAAACGGCTACACCTTC	CASSSNSGSNGYTF
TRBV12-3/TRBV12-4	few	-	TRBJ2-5	TGTGCCAGCAGTCAAAGAGAGACCCAGTACTTC	CASSQRETQYF
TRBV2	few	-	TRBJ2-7	TGTGCCAGCAGTGAATACAGGAGCGTGCAGTACTTC	CASSEYRSVQYF
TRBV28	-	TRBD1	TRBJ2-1	TGTGCCAGCAGTCCTCGGGACAGGAGCTCCTACAATGAGCAGTTCTTC	CASSPRDRSSYNEQFF
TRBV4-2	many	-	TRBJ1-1	TGTGCCAGCAGCCAAGACTTGGGATACACTGAAGCTTTCTTT	CASSQDLGYTEAFF
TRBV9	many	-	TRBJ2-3	TGTGCCAGCAGCCCTGCTTGGGGCCAAACGGCAGATACGCAGTATTTT	CASSPAWGQTADTQYF
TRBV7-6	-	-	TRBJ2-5	TGTGCCCCCACCCAGGGAAGGGGAGAGACCCAGTACTTC	CAPTQGRGETQYF
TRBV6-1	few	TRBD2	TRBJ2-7	TGTGCCAGCAGTGAAGCAGGAGTAGCGGGAGTGTACGAGCAGTACTTC	CASSEAGVAGVYEQYF
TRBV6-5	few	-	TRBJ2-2	TGTGCCAGCAGTCCCTTCGGGGCTCAACCCGGGGAGCTGTTTTTT	CASSPFGAQPGELFF
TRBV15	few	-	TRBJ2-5	TGTGCCACCAGCAGAGGCAGGGAACAGACCCAGTACTTC	CATSRGREQTQYF
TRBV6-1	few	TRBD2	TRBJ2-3	TGTGCCAGCAGCGGCGGGGGGGCCGGAGATACGCAGTATTTT	CASSGGGAGDTQYF
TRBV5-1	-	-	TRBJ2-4	TGCGCCAGCAGCTTGGACAGACTAGCCAAAAACATTCAGTACTTC	CASSLDRLAKNIQYF